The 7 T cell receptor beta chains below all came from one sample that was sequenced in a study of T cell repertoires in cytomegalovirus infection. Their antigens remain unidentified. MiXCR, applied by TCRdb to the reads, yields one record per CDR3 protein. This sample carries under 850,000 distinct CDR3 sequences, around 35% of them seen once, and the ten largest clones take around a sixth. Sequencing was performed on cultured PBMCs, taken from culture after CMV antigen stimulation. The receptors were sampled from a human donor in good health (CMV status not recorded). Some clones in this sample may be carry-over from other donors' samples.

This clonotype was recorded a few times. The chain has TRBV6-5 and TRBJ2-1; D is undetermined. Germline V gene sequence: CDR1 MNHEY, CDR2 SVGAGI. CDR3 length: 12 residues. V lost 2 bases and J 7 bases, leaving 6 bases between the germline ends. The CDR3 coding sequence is TGTGCCAGCAGTTACGAAGGGAATGAGCAGTTCTTC. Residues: CASSYEGNEQFF.

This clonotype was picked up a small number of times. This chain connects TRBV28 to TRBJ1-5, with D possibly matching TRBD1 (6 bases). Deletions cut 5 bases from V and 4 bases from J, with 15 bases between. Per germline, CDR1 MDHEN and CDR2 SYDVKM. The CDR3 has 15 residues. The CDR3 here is CASSPRGHRNQPQHF. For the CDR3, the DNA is TGTGCCAGCAGTCCCCGGGGGCACAGAAATCAGCCCCAGCATTTT.

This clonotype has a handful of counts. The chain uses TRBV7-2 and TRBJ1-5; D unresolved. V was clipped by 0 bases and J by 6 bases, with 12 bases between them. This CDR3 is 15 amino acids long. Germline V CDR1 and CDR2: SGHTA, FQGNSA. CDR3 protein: CASSLAGRSGQPQHF. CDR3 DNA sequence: TGTGCCAGCAGCTTAGCAGGCCGAAGCGGTCAGCCCCAGCATTTT. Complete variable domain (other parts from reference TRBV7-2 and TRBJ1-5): GAGVSQSPSNKVTEKGKDVELRCDPISGHTALYWYRQSLGQGLEFLIYFQGNSAPDKSGLPSDRFSAERTGGSVSTLTIQRTQQEDSAVYLCASSLAGRSGQPQHFGDGTRLSIL.

CDR3 amino acids: CASSPVIFGYNEQFF. The CDR3 nucleotides read TGCGCCAGCAGCCCCGTTATCTTCGGCTACAATGAGCAGTTCTTC. The chain combines TRBV5-1 with TRBJ2-1; D gene ambiguous. This CDR3 is 15 amino acids long. Germline-derived CDR1 and CDR2 are SGHRS and YFSETQ. V was shortened by 4 bases and J by 3 bases, with 14 bases between the two germline ends.

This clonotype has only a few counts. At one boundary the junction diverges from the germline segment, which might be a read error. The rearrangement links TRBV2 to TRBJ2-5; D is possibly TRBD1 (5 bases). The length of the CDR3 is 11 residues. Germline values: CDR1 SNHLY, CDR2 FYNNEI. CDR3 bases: TGTGCCAGCAGTGTCGAGGCAGGGTCCAACTTC. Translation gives CASSVEAGSNF.

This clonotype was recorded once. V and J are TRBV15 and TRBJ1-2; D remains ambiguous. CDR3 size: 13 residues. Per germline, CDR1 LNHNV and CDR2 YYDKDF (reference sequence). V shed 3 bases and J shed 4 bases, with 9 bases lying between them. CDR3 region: CATSSGQGYGYTF. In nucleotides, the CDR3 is TGTGCCACCAGCAGTGGTCAAGGCTATGGCTACACCTTC.

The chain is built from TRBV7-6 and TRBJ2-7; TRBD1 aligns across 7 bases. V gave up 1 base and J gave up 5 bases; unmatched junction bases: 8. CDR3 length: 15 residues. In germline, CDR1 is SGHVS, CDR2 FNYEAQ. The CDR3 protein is CASSLGIVGGHEQYF. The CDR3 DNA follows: TGTGCCAGCAGCTTAGGAATAGTAGGGGGCCACGAGCAGTACTTC.